This TCR beta chain was documented in a study of T cells in Graves' hyperthyroidism and ophthalmopathy. The overall study: Blood from the periphery was taken at initial diagnosis, before any treatment. Study-wide results and limits: From stable hyperthyroidism, ophthalmopathy was set apart by a 13 V-J model. Blood also contained most expanded thyroid clonotypes above 0.001.

This clonotype was observed a few times. The antigen is undetermined. The CDR3 is 15 amino acids. Germline CDR1 LNHDA, CDR2 SQIVND (reference sequence). With 2 bases removed from V and 0 bases from J, the gap between germline ends came to 8 bases. Amplified regions were TCR beta CDR3 sequences from RNA transcripts. The primer set for the first-round RT-PCR of the TCR CDR3 was HTBI. TCRdb ran MiXCR on the multiplex PCR reads and lists one entry per CDR3 protein. The sample has roughly 580,000 distinct CDR3 sequences, more than 11% seen once. This chain joins TRBV19 and TRBJ1-3; D is unresolved. This TCR came from a woman aged 25-40 years with Graves' hyperthyroidism that later progressed to Graves' ophthalmopathy. Sequences were obtained from blood. The CDR3 DNA is TGTGCCAGTAGTATAACATCAAGCTCTGGAAACACCATATATTTT. As protein: CASSITSSSGNTIYF.